This T cell receptor (beta chain) is from a study of spatial heterogeneity in lung cancer. Study details: Consistent detection of more beta-chain than alpha-chain sequences was observed.

This clonotype came up many times. TCRdb called the 5' RACE reads again in MiXCR, with one record for every CDR3 protein. The table lists roughly 48,000 distinct CDR3 sequences, approximately 5% of them singletons. The time point here: sample taken at primary tumor resection. Samples came from approximately 65 TRACERx patients with untreated early-stage lung cancer. Material for sequencing was whole RNA from tumor, nontumor lung or frozen PBMC, left unsorted. Germline CDR1 is WSHSY and CDR2 is SAAADI. The CDR3 runs to 15 residues. V was clipped by 3 bases and J by 7 bases, with 15 bases between them. The sequenced sample was PBMCs, obtained at surgery. This chain joins TRBV10-2 and TRBJ2-2, with D possibly being TRBD1 (6 bases). This clonotype originated in a male donor with early-stage non-small cell lung cancer. CDR3 nucleotide sequence: TGCGCCAGCAGTGACTACGACAGGATAGACGGGGAGCTGTTTTTT. Amino acid sequence: CASSDYDRIDGELFF.